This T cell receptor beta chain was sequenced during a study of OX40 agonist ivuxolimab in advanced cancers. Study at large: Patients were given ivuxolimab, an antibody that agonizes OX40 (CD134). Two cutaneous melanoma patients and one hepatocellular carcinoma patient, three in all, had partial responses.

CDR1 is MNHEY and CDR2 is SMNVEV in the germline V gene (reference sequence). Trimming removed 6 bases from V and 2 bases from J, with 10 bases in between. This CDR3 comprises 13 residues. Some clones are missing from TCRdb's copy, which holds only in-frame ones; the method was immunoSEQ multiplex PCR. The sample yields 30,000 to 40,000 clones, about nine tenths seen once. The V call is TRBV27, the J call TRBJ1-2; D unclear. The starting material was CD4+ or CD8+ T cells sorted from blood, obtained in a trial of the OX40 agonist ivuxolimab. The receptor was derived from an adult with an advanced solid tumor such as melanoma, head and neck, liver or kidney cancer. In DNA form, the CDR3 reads TGTGCCAGCAGCCCGGACGGGAACTATGGCTACACCTTC. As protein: CASSPDGNYGYTF.